Below, one TCR beta chain is given with its context. Its specificity is not known. This CDR3 region has 13 residues. The germline CDR1 and CDR2 sequences are SGHNT and YENEEA. Deletions cut 3 bases from V and 3 bases from J, with 8 bases between. Using immunoSEQ multiplex PCR, the repertoire was profiled, and TCRdb retains in-frame clones only, with some absent. The repertoire consists of under 130,000 clones, with roughly 88% occurring once and the leading ten covering 20%. The data belong to a study of T cell responses to AZD1222 COVID-19 vaccine. For the study at large: Second doses at about 4 or about 12 weeks were pooled.

Study results and limitations: Just a handful of people given AZD1222 tested seropositive at baseline. Vaccination with two AZD1222 doses was followed by a rise in Spike-specific TCR breadth and depth. Spike-wide coverage was observed for vaccine-associated CD4 TCRs, with dominant responses at 160-218 and 743-854.

Sequencing was performed on peripheral blood, taken on day 0 of AZD1222 vaccination. The V gene is TRBV11-3, the J gene TRBJ1-1; no firm D call. The origin of this receptor is an adult in good health. As DNA, the CDR3 is TGTGCCAGCAGCTTCGATCGGGACACTGAAGCTTTCTTT. Its translation is CASSFDRDTEAFF.